The source of this T cell receptor (beta chain) is a study of T cell responses to AZD1222 COVID-19 vaccine. The CDR3 length is 15 residues. V gave up 10 bases and J gave up 8 bases; unmatched junction bases: 13. From germline, CDR1 is LNHDA and CDR2 SQIVND (reference sequence). Libraries were prepared by immunoSEQ multiplex PCR; TCRdb keeps only in-frame clonotypes and omits some of them. The repertoire consists of more than 95,000 clones, with around nine tenths occurring once and the leading ten covering approximately 7.5%. The chain links TRBV19 to TRBJ2-1; 11 positions agree with TRBD2. The sequence derives from an adult in good health. The material sequenced was peripheral blood, taken on day 0 of AZD1222 vaccination. CDR3 amino acids: CATYSGGAGRYEQFF. Written as DNA, the CDR3 is TGTGCCACATATAGCGGGGGGGCCGGTCGGTATGAGCAGTTCTTC. Together with reference TRBV19 and TRBJ2-1, the CDR3 gives the full variable domain: DGGITQSPKYLFRKEGQNVTLSCEQNLNHDAMYWYRQDPGQGLRLIYYSQIVNDFQKGDIAEGYSVSREKKESFPLTVTSAQKNPTAFYLCATYSGGAGRYEQFFGPGTRLTVL.